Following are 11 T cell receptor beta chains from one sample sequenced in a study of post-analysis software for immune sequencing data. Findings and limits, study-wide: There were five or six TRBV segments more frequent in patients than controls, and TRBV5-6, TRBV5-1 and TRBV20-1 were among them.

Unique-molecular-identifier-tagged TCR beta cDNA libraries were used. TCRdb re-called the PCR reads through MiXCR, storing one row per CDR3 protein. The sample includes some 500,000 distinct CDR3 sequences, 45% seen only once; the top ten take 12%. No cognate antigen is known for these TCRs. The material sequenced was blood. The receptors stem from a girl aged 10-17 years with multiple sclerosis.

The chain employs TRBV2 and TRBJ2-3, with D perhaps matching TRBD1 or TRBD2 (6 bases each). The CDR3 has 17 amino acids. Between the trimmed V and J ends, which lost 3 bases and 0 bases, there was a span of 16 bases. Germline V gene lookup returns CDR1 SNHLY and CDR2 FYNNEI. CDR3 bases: TGTGCCAGCAGTGATCCAGCGGGCGGGACAAGCACAGATACGCAGTATTTT. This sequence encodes CASSDPAGGTSTDTQYF.

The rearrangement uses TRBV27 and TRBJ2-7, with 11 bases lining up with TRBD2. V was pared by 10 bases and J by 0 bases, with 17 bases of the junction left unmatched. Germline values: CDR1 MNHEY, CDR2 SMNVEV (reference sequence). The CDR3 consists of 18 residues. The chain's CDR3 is CATMGGLGLAGVSYEQYF. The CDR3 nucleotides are TGTGCCACCATGGGGGGCCTAGGACTAGCGGGCGTCTCCTACGAGCAGTACTTC.

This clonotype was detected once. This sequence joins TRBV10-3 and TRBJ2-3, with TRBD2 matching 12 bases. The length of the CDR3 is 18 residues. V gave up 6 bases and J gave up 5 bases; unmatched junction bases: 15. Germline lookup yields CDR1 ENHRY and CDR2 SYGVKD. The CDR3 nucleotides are TGTGCCATCAGCGAAACTAGCGGGAGGCCCGAAATTCGAGATACGCAGTATTTT. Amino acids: CAISETSGRPEIRDTQYF.

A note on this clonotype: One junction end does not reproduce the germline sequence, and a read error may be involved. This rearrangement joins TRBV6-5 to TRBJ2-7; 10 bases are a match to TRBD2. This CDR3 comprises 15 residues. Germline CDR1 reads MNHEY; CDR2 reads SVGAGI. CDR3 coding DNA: TGTGCCAGCAGAATCTCCGGACTAGCGGTTTACGGGCAGTACTTC. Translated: CASRISGLAVYGQYF.

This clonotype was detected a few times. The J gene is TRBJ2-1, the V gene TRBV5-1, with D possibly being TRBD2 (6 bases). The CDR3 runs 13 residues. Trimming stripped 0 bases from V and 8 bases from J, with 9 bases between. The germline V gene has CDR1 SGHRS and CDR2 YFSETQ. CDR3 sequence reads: CASSLALADEQFF. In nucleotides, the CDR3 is TGCGCCAGCAGCTTGGCACTAGCTGATGAGCAGTTCTTC.

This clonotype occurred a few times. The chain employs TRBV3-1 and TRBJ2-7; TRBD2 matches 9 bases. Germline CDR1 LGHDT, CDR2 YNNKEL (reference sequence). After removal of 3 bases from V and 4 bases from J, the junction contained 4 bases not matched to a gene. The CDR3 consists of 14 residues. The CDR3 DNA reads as TGTGCCAGCAGCCAGCTAGCGGGGACTTACGAGCAGTACTTC. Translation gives CASSQLAGTYEQYF.

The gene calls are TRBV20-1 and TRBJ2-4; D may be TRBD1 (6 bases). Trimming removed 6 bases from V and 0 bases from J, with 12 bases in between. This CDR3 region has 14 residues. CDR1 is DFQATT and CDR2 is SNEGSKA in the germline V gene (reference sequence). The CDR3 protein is CSATDSLAKNIQYF. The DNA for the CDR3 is TGCAGTGCAACGGACAGTTTAGCCAAAAACATTCAGTACTTC.

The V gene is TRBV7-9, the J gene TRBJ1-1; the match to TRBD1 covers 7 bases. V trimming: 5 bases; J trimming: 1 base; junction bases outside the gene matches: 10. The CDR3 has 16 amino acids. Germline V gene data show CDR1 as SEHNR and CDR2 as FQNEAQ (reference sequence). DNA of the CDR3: TGTGCCAGCAGCGCGAGATCTTGGGACAGGAACACTGAAGCTTTCTTT. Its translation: CASSARSWDRNTEAFF.

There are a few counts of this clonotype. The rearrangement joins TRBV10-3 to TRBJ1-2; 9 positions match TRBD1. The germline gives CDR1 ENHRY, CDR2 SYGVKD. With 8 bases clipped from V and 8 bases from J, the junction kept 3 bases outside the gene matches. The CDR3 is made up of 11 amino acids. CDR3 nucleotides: TGTGCCATCCAGGGACAGGGAGGCTACACCTTC. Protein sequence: CAIQGQGGYTF.

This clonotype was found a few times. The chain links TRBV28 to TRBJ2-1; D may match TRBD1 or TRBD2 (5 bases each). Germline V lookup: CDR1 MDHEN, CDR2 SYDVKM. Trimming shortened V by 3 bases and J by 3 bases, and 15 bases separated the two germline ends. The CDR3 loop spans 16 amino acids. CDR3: CASSFEGGRGYNEQFF. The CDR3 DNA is TGTGCCAGCAGTTTTGAGGGTGGTAGGGGCTACAATGAGCAGTTCTTC.

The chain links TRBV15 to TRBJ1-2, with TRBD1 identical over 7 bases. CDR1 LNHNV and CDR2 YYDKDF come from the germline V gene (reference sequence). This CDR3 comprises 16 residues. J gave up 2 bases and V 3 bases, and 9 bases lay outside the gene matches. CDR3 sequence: CATSSPRQGGNYGYTF. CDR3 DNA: TGTGCCACCAGCAGTCCACGACAGGGAGGGAACTATGGCTACACCTTC.